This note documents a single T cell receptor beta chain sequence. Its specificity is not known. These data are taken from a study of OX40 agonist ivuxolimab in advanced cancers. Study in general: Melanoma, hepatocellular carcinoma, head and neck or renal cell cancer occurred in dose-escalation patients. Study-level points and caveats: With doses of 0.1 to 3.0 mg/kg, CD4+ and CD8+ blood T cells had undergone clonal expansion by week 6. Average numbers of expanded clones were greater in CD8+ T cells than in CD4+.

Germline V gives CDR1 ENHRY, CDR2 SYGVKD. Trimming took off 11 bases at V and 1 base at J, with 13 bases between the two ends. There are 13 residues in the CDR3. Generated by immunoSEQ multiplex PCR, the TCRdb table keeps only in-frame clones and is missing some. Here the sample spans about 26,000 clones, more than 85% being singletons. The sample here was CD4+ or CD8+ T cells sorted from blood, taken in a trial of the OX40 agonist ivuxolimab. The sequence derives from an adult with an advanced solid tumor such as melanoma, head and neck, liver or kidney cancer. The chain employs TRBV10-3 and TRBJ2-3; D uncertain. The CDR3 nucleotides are TGTGCCGCCCATCGCGAGGGCACAGATACGCAGTATTTT. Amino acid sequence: CAAHREGTDTQYF.